What follows are 18 T cell receptor beta chains derived from one specimen sequenced in a study of blood T cells in healthy people across ages. Using a J-beta primer mix together with a sample-barcoded 5' primer, a second PCR was run for roughly 7 to 11 cycles. TCRdb redid the calling of the 5' RACE reads with MiXCR, one entry per CDR3 protein. Of some 1.1 million distinct CDR3 sequences listed, under 40% were seen once; the top ten hold around 13%. What was sequenced was blood. The source of these receptors is a man younger than 30 in good health.

V and J are TRBV18 and TRBJ2-7, with D possibly TRBD2 on 6 matching bases. Trimming shortened V by 3 bases and J by 2 bases, and 14 bases separated the two germline ends. Germline loops: CDR1 KGHSH, CDR2 LQKENI. The CDR3 has 15 residues. CDR3 loop: CASSPGRAGPYEQYF. DNA of the CDR3: TGTGCCAGCTCACCGGGACGAGCGGGCCCCTACGAGCAGTACTTC. Full variable domain (remainder filled in from reference TRBV18 and TRBJ2-7): NAGVMQNPRHLVRRRGQEARLRCSPMKGHSHVYWYRQLPEEGLKFMVYLQKENIIDESGMPKERFSAEFPKEGPSILRIQQVVRGDSAAYFCASSPGRAGPYEQYFGPGTRLTVT.

This clonotype was detected only a few times. The V and J genes are TRBV7-3 and TRBJ1-1; 8 bases are a match to TRBD1. V lost 3 bases and J lost 0; bases outside the gene matches: 9. The CDR3 consists of 17 residues. Germline assignment: CDR1 SGHTA and CDR2 FQGTGA. CDR3 protein: CASSFTGQGPMNTEAFF. For the CDR3, the DNA is TGTGCCAGCAGCTTTACCGGACAGGGTCCGATGAACACTGAAGCTTTCTTT.

The chain carries TRBV20-1 and TRBJ1-2, with D perhaps matching TRBD1 (6 bases). Germline CDR1 and CDR2: DFQATT and SNEGSKA (reference sequence). There are 13 residues in the CDR3. V lost 4 bases, J lost 4 bases, and 13 bases lay in between. CDR3 loop: CSAMAGEVYGYTF. CDR3 DNA: TGCAGTGCTATGGCAGGGGAGGTCTATGGCTACACCTTC.

Concerning this clonotype itself: At one of its ends the junction is not consistent with the germline gene, which may arise from a read error. The chain employs TRBV7-2 and TRBJ2-3; tentative D call: TRBD2 (7 bases). From germline, CDR1 is SGHTA and CDR2 FQGNSA. This CDR3 is built from 17 residues. CDR3 nucleotides: TGTGCCAGCAGCCCCGTGACTAGGTGGGGGGGCACAGGTACGCAGTATTTT. Translating it yields CASSPVTRWGGTGTQYF.

V gene TRBV4-3 combines with J gene TRBJ2-5, with TRBD2 as a possible D gene (5 bases). The CDR3 contains 17 residues. Between the trimmed V and J ends, which lost 0 bases and 1 base, there was a span of 15 bases. The germline V gene encodes CDR1 LGHNA and CDR2 YSLEER. The CDR3 bases are TGCGCCAGCAGCCAAGATAAAGAGGGTTTCCCCCAAGAGACCCAGTACTTC. Translation: CASSQDKEGFPQETQYF.

Points on this clonotype: Possible read error: a much larger clone is one base away. The genes are TRBV5-1 and TRBJ1-4; D gene uncertain. Looked up from germline, CDR1 is SGHRS and CDR2 is YFSETQ. The CDR3 runs 14 residues. The CDR3 sequence is CAGSVEATNEKLFF. In nucleotides, the CDR3 is TGCGCCGGCAGCGTGGAGGCAACTAATGAAAAACTGTTTTTT.

The chain carries TRBV7-9 and TRBJ2-1; the D is unclear. Germline CDR1 SEHNR, CDR2 FQNEAQ (reference sequence). V was shortened by 6 bases and J by 9 bases, with 18 bases between the two germline ends. This CDR3 is 14 amino acids long. CDR3 loop: CASRPPQGWGEQFF. Here the CDR3 DNA reads TGTGCCAGCAGGCCCCCTCAAGGATGGGGTGAGCAGTTCTTC.

This clonotype came up a few times. The rearrangement joins TRBV3-1 to TRBJ1-5; D gene unclear. The CDR3 length is 16 residues. Germline loops: CDR1 LGHDT, CDR2 YNNKEL (reference sequence). The ends were cut back, 0 bases at V and 0 bases at J, with 9 bases in the middle. CDR3 in DNA: TGTGCCAGCAGCCAAGATTTGGGGTCTAGCAATCAGCCCCAGCATTTT. It translates to CASSQDLGSSNQPQHF. Together with reference TRBV3-1 and TRBJ1-5, the CDR3 gives the full variable domain: DTAVSQTPKYLVTQMGNDKSIKCEQNLGHDTMYWYKQDSKKFLKIMFSYNNKELIINETVPNRFSPKSPDKAHLNLHINSLELGDSAVYFCASSQDLGSSNQPQHFGDGTRLSIL.

This chain connects TRBV20-1 to TRBJ1-2; 8 nucleotides align to TRBD1. Germline V gene data show CDR1 as DFQATT and CDR2 as SNEGSKA (reference sequence). This CDR3 is built from 14 residues. Unmatched junction bases numbered 10, after V lost 2 bases and J lost 8 bases. The CDR3 DNA follows: TGCAGTGCTAGATCCGGACAGGGCTTGTCGGGCTACACCTTC. It encodes CSARSGQGLSGYTF.

The sample holds a few counts of this clonotype. The V call is TRBV9, the J call TRBJ1-2, with no clear D. Between the trimmed V and J ends, which lost 7 bases and 7 bases, there was a span of 14 bases. Germline V gene sequence: CDR1 SGDLS, CDR2 YYNGEE. The CDR3 is 12 amino acids. Written as DNA, the CDR3 is TGTGCCAGCTACAGAAGCTTGTCTGGCTACACCTTC. It specifies CASYRSLSGYTF.

Details on this clonotype: A much larger clone differs from this one at a single base, so this may be a read error. This rearrangement joins TRBV12-3 or TRBV12-4 to TRBJ2-3; the match to TRBD2 covers 7 bases. V shed 6 bases, J shed 4 bases, and the junction held 13 bases outside the gene matches. The CDR3 has 16 residues. The CDR3 nucleotides read TGTGCCAGCAGCCCATCCGCGGGACTAAGCGCAGATACGCAGTATTTT. It is translated as CASSPSAGLSADTQYF.

With regard to this clonotype: Compared with germline, one end of the junction differs, possibly owing to a read error. J is TRBJ2-7 and V is TRBV28, with 7 bases aligning to TRBD2. Germline V CDR1 and CDR2: MDHEN, SYDVKM. CDR3 size: 15 residues. In DNA, the CDR3 is TGTGCCAGCGGTTTGGGGAGGGGTAGCTCCTACGAGCAGTACTTC. It translates to CASGLGRGSSYEQYF.

The rearrangement links TRBV7-2 to TRBJ2-7; D is perhaps TRBD2 (6 bases). CDR1 is SGHTA, CDR2 FQGNSA, per germline. The CDR3 has 15 residues. The V gene lost 1 base and the J gene lost 0 bases, with 10 bases spanning the gap. The chain's CDR3 is CASSLGRAGSYEQYF. CDR3 sequence (DNA): TGTGCCAGCAGCTTAGGGCGAGCGGGCTCCTACGAGCAGTACTTC.

The chain carries TRBV7-2 and TRBJ2-3, with D possibly being TRBD2 (6 bases). With 2 bases removed from V and 4 bases from J, the gap between germline ends came to 13 bases. CDR1 is SGHTA, CDR2 FQGNSA, per germline. The CDR3 contains 15 residues. CDR3: CASSLSNRESDTQYF. The CDR3, as DNA: TGTGCCAGCAGCTTAAGTAACCGGGAGTCAGATACGCAGTATTTT.

This chain uses TRBV7-2 with TRBJ1-2, with D hard to call. CDR3 length equals 16 residues. Germline V lookup: CDR1 SGHTA, CDR2 FQGNSA. Trimming removed 6 bases from V and 5 bases from J, with 22 bases in between. The CDR3 coding sequence is TGTGCCAGCAGTCTTAGTAGCTCTCAACTCCAATATGGCTACACCTTC. This encodes CASSLSSSQLQYGYTF.

This clonotype appeared a few times. The CDR3 region has the DNA TGTGCCAGCAGTTCCCCACAGGAGAACTATGGCTACACCTTC. Amino acid sequence: CASSSPQENYGYTF. The rearrangement joins TRBV12-3 or TRBV12-4 to TRBJ1-2, with D maybe TRBD1 (5 bases). The CDR3 runs 14 residues. V was trimmed by 4 bases and J by 2 bases, leaving 11 bases between them.

This clonotype was observed a few times. The DNA of the CDR3 is TGTGCCAGCAGCTTAGATGGTGTGGGGCGGGCAAACTATGGCTACACCTTC. Translating it yields CASSLDGVGRANYGYTF. This chain joins TRBV11-2 and TRBJ1-2; tentative D call: TRBD1 (5 bases). Trimming pared 0 bases from V and 2 bases from J, leaving 16 bases between. CDR1 and CDR2 from the germline V gene are SGHAT and FQNNGV. The CDR3 contains 17 residues. The whole variable domain, remainder taken from reference TRBV11-2 and TRBJ1-2, is EAGVAQSPRYKIIEKRQSVAFWCNPISGHATLYWYQQILGQGPKLLIQFQNNGVVDDSQLPKDRFSAERLKGVDSTLKIQPAKLEDSAVYLCASSLDGVGRANYGYTFGSGTRLTVV.

The sample holds a few counts of this clonotype. In nucleotides, the CDR3 is TGTGCCTGGAGTGGGCAGGGGGCTAGCTACAATGAGCAGTTCTTC. It translates to CAWSGQGASYNEQFF. The rearrangement joins TRBV30 to TRBJ2-1, with 8 positions matching TRBD1. Per the germline V gene, CDR1 is GTSNPN and CDR2 is SVGIG (reference sequence). V lost 1 base and J lost 3; bases outside the gene matches: 5. The CDR3 is 15 amino acids.